A selection of T cell receptor beta chains follows, all from one sample in a study of cytomegalovirus exposure and HLA in healthy donors. Profiling relied on immunoSEQ multiplex PCR, and the TCRdb table lists in-frame clones only, not all of them. The sample has 90,000 to 120,000 clones, about 85% seen once. Material for sequencing was PBMCs. Source of these receptors: a young woman in good health and CMV-seronegative. The CDR3 runs from the conserved cysteine through the conserved F or W. D genes are given only for firm matches. Size tells how often a clone was seen (once, few, many) or the class of an expanded clone, and some rows leave it out.

J gene: TRBJ1-2; clone size: .; V gene: TRBV7-9; D gene: TRBD1; CDR3 DNA: TGTGCCAGCAGCCTCAGGGACAGCTATGGCTACACCTTC; CDR3 protein: CASSLRDSYGYTF
J gene: TRBJ2-7; clone size: once; V gene: TRBV18; D gene: .; CDR3 DNA: TGTGCCAGCTCAGCCGACTGGGCCTACGAGCAGTACTTC; CDR3 protein: CASSADWAYEQYF
J gene: TRBJ1-5; clone size: .; V gene: TRBV18; D gene: .; CDR3 DNA: TGTGCCAGCTCACCAAACAGGGAACAAACGGGTCAGCCCCAGCATTTT; CDR3 protein: CASSPNREQTGQPQHF
J gene: TRBJ1-6; clone size: .; V gene: TRBV19; D gene: .; CDR3 DNA: TGTGCCAGTCGACAGTCTTTTAATTCACCCCTCCACTTT; CDR3 protein: CASRQSFNSPLHF
J gene: TRBJ1-5; clone size: once; V gene: TRBV2; D gene: .; CDR3 DNA: TGTGCCAGCAAAACTGGGAGGGACAATCAGCCCCAGCATTTT; CDR3 protein: CASKTGRDNQPQHF
J gene: TRBJ1-3; clone size: .; V gene: TRBV5-6; D gene: .; CDR3 DNA: TGTGCCAGCAAGGTGGGCAGCTCTGGAAACACCATATATTTT; CDR3 protein: CASKVGSSGNTIYF
J gene: TRBJ1-3; clone size: .; V gene: TRBV29-1; D gene: .; CDR3 DNA: TGCAGCGGACGGGAAAACTCTGGAAACACCATATATTTT; CDR3 protein: CSGRENSGNTIYF
J gene: TRBJ1-1; clone size: .; V gene: TRBV6-5; D gene: .; CDR3 DNA: TGTGCCAGCAGCAGGACAGAGAACACTGAAGCTTTCTTT; CDR3 protein: CASSRTENTEAFF
J gene: TRBJ1-2; clone size: .; V gene: TRBV28; D gene: TRBD1; CDR3 DNA: TGTGCCAGCAGTTCGGGACAGGGTTCCTATGGCTACACCTTC; CDR3 protein: CASSSGQGSYGYTF
J gene: TRBJ2-3; clone size: .; V gene: TRBV7-9; D gene: .; CDR3 DNA: TGTGCCAGCAGCCCGGCTCGGGGTCACACAGATACGCAGTATTTT; CDR3 protein: CASSPARGHTDTQYF
J gene: TRBJ2-2; clone size: .; V gene: TRBV25-1; D gene: .; CDR3 DNA: TGTGCCAGCAGTGAGTTTCGGGATTACCCGAACACCGGGGAGCTGTTTTTT; CDR3 protein: CASSEFRDYPNTGELFF
J gene: TRBJ2-7; clone size: .; V gene: TRBV14; D gene: TRBD1; CDR3 DNA: TGTGCCAGCAGCCAAACTACAGGGGGCCACGAGCAGTACTTC; CDR3 protein: CASSQTTGGHEQYF
J gene: TRBJ2-2; clone size: .; V gene: TRBV6-1; D gene: .; CDR3 DNA: TGTGCCAGCCCTGACGAGGCAGGGCCTTACGGGGAGCTGTTTTTT; CDR3 protein: CASPDEAGPYGELFF
J gene: TRBJ1-6; clone size: .; V gene: TRBV2; D gene: TRBD1; CDR3 DNA: TGTGCCAGCAGCTTGCGTGGGACAGGCTATAATTCACCCCTCCACTTT; CDR3 protein: CASSLRGTGYNSPLHF
J gene: TRBJ1-4; clone size: .; V gene: TRBV7-8; D gene: TRBD1; CDR3 DNA: TGTGCCAGCAGCCCCTACAGGGGCACTAATGAAAAACTGTTTTTT; CDR3 protein: CASSPYRGTNEKLFF
J gene: TRBJ2-3; clone size: .; V gene: TRBV2; D gene: TRBD2; CDR3 DNA: TGTGCCAGCAGATCCGGGACTACAGCAACAGATACGCAGTATTTT; CDR3 protein: CASRSGTTATDTQYF
J gene: TRBJ1-2; clone size: .; V gene: TRBV5-4; D gene: .; CDR3 DNA: TGTGCCAGCAGCCCGGCAAATCCCTCGGGTCGTGGCTACACCTTC; CDR3 protein: CASSPANPSGRGYTF
J gene: TRBJ2-7; clone size: .; V gene: TRBV4-1; D gene: TRBD1; CDR3 DNA: TGCGCCAGCAGCCAACCCCGACAGGGGAACTACGAGCAGTACTTC; CDR3 protein: CASSQPRQGNYEQYF
J gene: TRBJ1-1; clone size: .; V gene: TRBV6-5; D gene: .; CDR3 DNA: TGTGCCAGCAGTTCGAGTGAGGTTGGCACTGAAGCTTTCTTT; CDR3 protein: CASSSSEVGTEAFF
J gene: TRBJ2-3; clone size: .; V gene: TRBV7-3; D gene: TRBD2; CDR3 DNA: TGTGCCAGCAGCTTAGTGGGGGGGTTGACAGATACGCAGTATTTT; CDR3 protein: CASSLVGGLTDTQYF
J gene: TRBJ1-6; clone size: .; V gene: TRBV19; D gene: TRBD1; CDR3 DNA: TGTGCCAGTAGTTCACAGGGGAATTCACCCCTCCACTTT; CDR3 protein: CASSSQGNSPLHF
J gene: TRBJ1-1; clone size: .; V gene: TRBV18; D gene: .; CDR3 DNA: TGTGCCAGCTCACCACCGTGGTCAGTTATGAACACTGAAGCTTTCTTT; CDR3 protein: CASSPPWSVMNTEAFF
J gene: TRBJ1-5; clone size: .; V gene: TRBV4-2; D gene: .; CDR3 DNA: TGTGCCAGCAGCCCGAGGTTTCCAGCTCCGGGCAATCAGCCCCAGCATTTT; CDR3 protein: CASSPRFPAPGNQPQHF
J gene: TRBJ2-7; clone size: .; V gene: TRBV7-9; D gene: .; CDR3 DNA: TGTGCCAGCAGCATCCTAGGGGACGAGCAGTACTTC; CDR3 protein: CASSILGDEQYF
J gene: TRBJ2-7; clone size: .; V gene: TRBV18; D gene: .; CDR3 DNA: TGTGCCAGCTCTCCCCTGAGAGACTACGAGCAGTACTTC; CDR3 protein: CASSPLRDYEQYF
J gene: TRBJ1-1; clone size: .; V gene: TRBV5-1; D gene: .; CDR3 DNA: TGCGCCAGCAGCTTGGCAAGGGGGTTATTGAACACTGAAGCTTTCTTT; CDR3 protein: CASSLARGLLNTEAFF
J gene: TRBJ1-2; clone size: .; V gene: TRBV7-9; D gene: .; CDR3 DNA: TGTGCCAGCAGCCCCCCTGACAGCTATGGCTACACCTTC; CDR3 protein: CASSPPDSYGYTF
J gene: TRBJ1-2; clone size: .; V gene: TRBV29-1; D gene: .; CDR3 DNA: TGCAGCGTTGAACCGGGGACTGAGTATGGCTACACCTTC; CDR3 protein: CSVEPGTEYGYTF
J gene: TRBJ1-2; clone size: .; V gene: TRBV2; D gene: TRBD1; CDR3 DNA: TGTGCCAGCAGCCCGACAGGGGGCAACTATGGCTACACCTTC; CDR3 protein: CASSPTGGNYGYTF
J gene: TRBJ2-7; clone size: .; V gene: TRBV30; D gene: .; CDR3 DNA: TGTGCCTGGAGTAGGAGGGTTCCCGAGCAGTACTTC; CDR3 protein: CAWSRRVPEQYF
J gene: TRBJ1-1; clone size: .; V gene: TRBV27; D gene: .; CDR3 DNA: TGTGCCAGCATCATGCCAGGGGCAGGGAAAGCTTTCTTT; CDR3 protein: CASIMPGAGKAFF
J gene: TRBJ1-4; clone size: .; V gene: TRBV28; D gene: .; CDR3 DNA: TGTGCCAGCAAAACCCCTGGGGGGAGTGAAAAACTGTTTTTT; CDR3 protein: CASKTPGGSEKLFF
J gene: TRBJ1-2; clone size: .; V gene: TRBV2; D gene: .; CDR3 DNA: TGTGCCAGCAGTGAATTTGGACAGCTCTATGGCTACACCTTC; CDR3 protein: CASSEFGQLYGYTF
J gene: TRBJ1-2; clone size: .; V gene: TRBV7-9; D gene: TRBD1; CDR3 DNA: TGTGCCAGCAGCTTATTTGCGACAGGGGATAGGGATGGCTACACCTTC; CDR3 protein: CASSLFATGDRDGYTF
J gene: TRBJ1-5; clone size: .; V gene: TRBV10-3; D gene: .; CDR3 DNA: TGTGCCATCATGCGGAGTCAGCCCCAGCATTTT; CDR3 protein: CAIMRSQPQHF
J gene: TRBJ1-2; clone size: .; V gene: TRBV2; D gene: .; CDR3 DNA: TGTGCCAGCACCCTGGCAGGGTACTATGGCTACACCTTC; CDR3 protein: CASTLAGYYGYTF
J gene: TRBJ2-5; clone size: .; V gene: TRBV10-3; D gene: .; CDR3 DNA: TGTGCCATCAGTCAACACGCTCAAGAGACCCAGTACTTC; CDR3 protein: CAISQHAQETQYF
J gene: TRBJ2-7; clone size: .; V gene: TRBV7-6; D gene: TRBD2; CDR3 DNA: TGTGCCAGCAGCTTAGCTCCCCTAGCGGGGAGGAACGAGCAGTACTTC; CDR3 protein: CASSLAPLAGRNEQYF
J gene: TRBJ1-2; clone size: .; V gene: TRBV4-1; D gene: TRBD1; CDR3 DNA: TGCGCCAGCAGCCTCCGGGACAGAACCCTCTATGGCTACACCTTC; CDR3 protein: CASSLRDRTLYGYTF
J gene: TRBJ1-1; clone size: .; V gene: TRBV9; D gene: .; CDR3 DNA: TGTGCCAGCAGCCCAGAGTCCCTCGGACAGATGAACACTGAAGCTTTCTTT; CDR3 protein: CASSPESLGQMNTEAFF
J gene: TRBJ1-2; clone size: .; V gene: TRBV27; D gene: .; CDR3 DNA: TGTGCCAGCACCCCGGGGGGTGGCTATGGCTACACCTTC; CDR3 protein: CASTPGGGYGYTF
J gene: TRBJ1-5; clone size: .; V gene: TRBV7-9; D gene: .; CDR3 DNA: TGTGCCAGCAGCTTAAGGGGGAGTGGCGGCAATCAGCCCCAGCATTTT; CDR3 protein: CASSLRGSGGNQPQHF
J gene: TRBJ1-2; clone size: few; V gene: TRBV6-5; D gene: .; CDR3 DNA: TGTGCCAGCAGTTACGCAGGGGCCTATGGCTACACCTTC; CDR3 protein: CASSYAGAYGYTF
J gene: TRBJ2-7; clone size: .; V gene: TRBV2; D gene: .; CDR3 DNA: TGTGCCAGCAGGCACTTTAGCGGAAACGATAGGAAGCAGTACTTC; CDR3 protein: CASRHFSGNDRKQYF
J gene: TRBJ2-7; clone size: .; V gene: TRBV27; D gene: TRBD1; CDR3 DNA: TGTGCCAGCAGTTTCGCGGGACAGGGGATCTACGAGCAGTACTTC; CDR3 protein: CASSFAGQGIYEQYF
J gene: TRBJ2-7; clone size: .; V gene: TRBV4-2; D gene: TRBD1; CDR3 DNA: TGTGCCAGCAGCCAAGAAGGGACAGACTACGAGCAGTACTTC; CDR3 protein: CASSQEGTDYEQYF
J gene: TRBJ2-7; clone size: .; V gene: TRBV4-1; D gene: TRBD1; CDR3 DNA: TGCGCCAGCAGCCCCCGGTTCGGACAGGGACTTCTCTACGAGCAGTACTTC; CDR3 protein: CASSPRFGQGLLYEQYF
J gene: TRBJ2-7; clone size: .; V gene: TRBV5-1; D gene: TRBD1; CDR3 DNA: TGCGCCAGCAGACGGGACAGTAACTCCTACGAGCAGTACTTC; CDR3 protein: CASRRDSNSYEQYF
J gene: TRBJ2-7; clone size: few; V gene: TRBV25-1; D gene: TRBD2; CDR3 DNA: TGTGCCAGCAGTGACTCCGGGACTACAGCCTACGAGCAGTACTTC; CDR3 protein: CASSDSGTTAYEQYF
J gene: TRBJ2-7; clone size: .; V gene: TRBV6-1; D gene: .; CDR3 DNA: TGTGCCAGCAGTGAAGCGCAGGGCTCGGCAGGCGGGGCCTACGAGCAGTACTTC; CDR3 protein: CASSEAQGSAGGAYEQYF
J gene: TRBJ2-3; clone size: once; V gene: TRBV20-1; D gene: .; CDR3 DNA: TGCAGCCGAGGAACAGATACGCAGTATTTT; CDR3 protein: CSRGTDTQYF
J gene: TRBJ1-1; clone size: few; V gene: TRBV27; D gene: .; CDR3 DNA: TGTGCCAGCAGTTTAGAGTTAATCTTT; CDR3 protein: CASSLELIF
J gene: TRBJ2-3; clone size: .; V gene: TRBV6-5; D gene: .; CDR3 DNA: TGTGCCAGCACTCGGGGGTTAAGGGCAGATACGCAGTATTTT; CDR3 protein: CASTRGLRADTQYF
J gene: TRBJ2-2; clone size: .; V gene: TRBV7-3; D gene: .; CDR3 DNA: TGTGCCAGCAGCTTATACGGGGAGAACACCGGGGAGCTGTTTTTT; CDR3 protein: CASSLYGENTGELFF
J gene: TRBJ1-1; clone size: .; V gene: TRBV18; D gene: .; CDR3 DNA: TGTGCCAGCTCCGAGAAGCCTGCGAGCACTGAAGCTTTCTTT; CDR3 protein: CASSEKPASTEAFF